This T cell receptor (beta chain) was identified during a study of blood T cell repertoires in COVID-19. Study background: PBMCs, B-cell-depleted T cells, or T cells provided the cDNA or gDNA that made up the material.

Under the authors' procedure: Amplification of reference gene primers provided the estimated nucleated cell counts. Assay used: immunoSEQ multiplex PCR; TCRdb lists only in-frame clones, some missing. Clonal size and the V and J genes are those of that table, whereas D and trimming came from the DNA. The sample has about 110,000 clones, about 79% seen once. V lost 1 base to trimming and J lost 6 bases; unmatched junction nucleotides: 4. The germline V gene has CDR1 KGHSH and CDR2 LQKENI. The CDR3 extends over 14 amino acids. The sample was peripheral blood. V gene TRBV18 combines with J gene TRBJ2-7; 9 nucleotides align to TRBD1. This TCR derives from a woman over 75 with active or convalescent COVID-19. The CDR3 loop is CASSPRGTGFEQYF. CDR3 coding DNA: TGTGCCAGCTCACCACGAGGGACAGGGTTCGAGCAGTACTTC.